Following are 5 T cell receptor beta chains from one sample sequenced in a study of STAT5B mutations in CD4+ large granular lymphocyte leukemia (dated by TCRdb to between 2021 and 2024). Library prep was done by the immunoSEQ multiplex PCR assay. TCRdb provides this immuneACCESS table in a form limited to in-frame rearrangements. Some clones are lacking; in checked studies, under half of them reflect an unresolved V gene, and why the rest are absent is not known. This sample gives 25,000 to 30,000 clones in total; more than 60% of them show up just once. Together, the top ten hold 0.9% to 1.2% of the sample. Sequenced: CD4+ T cells from blood buffy coats. These receptors originate from a human donor in good health.

The count of this clone is one. The rearrangement links TRBV5-4 to TRBJ2-1; 9 bases are shared with TRBD2. V shed 4 bases and J 6 bases; nucleotides not matched to a gene: 8. Germline values: CDR1 SGHNT, CDR2 YYREEE (reference sequence). This CDR3 spans 15 amino acids. The CDR3 DNA reads TGTGCCAGCAGCACCGGGACTAGCTCATTCAATGAGCAGTTCTTC. This codes for CASSTGTSSFNEQFF.

V is TRBV28 and J is TRBJ1-1; D is possibly TRBD1 (5 bases). The germline gives CDR1 MDHEN, CDR2 SYDVKM. The CDR3 spans 14 residues. V lost 3 bases to trimming and J lost 1 base, with 9 bases between them. Written as DNA, the CDR3 is TGTGCCAGCAGTTTTGAGCAGGGGAACACTGAAGCTTTCTTT. This sequence encodes CASSFEQGNTEAFF.

The chain joins TRBV28 to TRBJ2-3; 9 positions match TRBD1. V lost 5 bases to trimming and J lost 2 bases; unmatched junction nucleotides: 8. This CDR3 comprises 16 residues. Germline V gene sequence: CDR1 MDHEN, CDR2 SYDVKM. The CDR3 DNA sequence: TGTGCCAGCAGTGAACCGGGACAGGGTTCCACAGATACGCAGTATTTT. Amino acid sequence: CASSEPGQGSTDTQYF.

This chain links TRBV7-9 with TRBJ2-3; TRBD2 agrees at 7 bases. CDR1 and CDR2 from the germline V gene are SEHNR and FQNEAQ (reference sequence). The V and J ends lost 2 bases and 2 bases, in that order; junction bases with no gene match: 7. The CDR3 has 16 residues. In DNA, the CDR3 is TGTGCCAGCAGCTTAATTGTCGCGGGGGACACAGATACGCAGTATTTT. It is translated as CASSLIVAGDTDTQYF.

The rearrangement links TRBV4-1 to TRBJ1-2; D unresolved. V was trimmed by 1 base and J by 4 bases, leaving 22 bases between them. CDR1 and CDR2 (germline): MGHRA, YSYEKL. This CDR3 region has 18 residues. This chain's CDR3 is CASSQVSGPGGVTYGYTF. The CDR3 nucleotides read TGCGCCAGCAGCCAAGTTTCGGGTCCCGGAGGCGTAACCTATGGCTACACCTTC.